Detailed here is one T cell receptor beta chain. The antigen is unknown. This table comes from immunoSEQ multiplex PCR, and its TCRdb copy is limited to in-frame clones, with some not included. Among under 85,000 clones listed, 85% were seen once. The CDR3 contains 13 residues. Germline CDR1 and CDR2: SGHRS and YFSETQ. The ends lost 6 bases at V and 5 bases at J; junction bases unmatched: 4. The record originates from a study of OX40 agonist ivuxolimab in advanced cancers. Whole-study findings and limits: The expanded peripheral T cells' antigen specificity was not determined. Partial responders at 0.1-3.0 mg/kg had among the lowest clonal expansion.

The sequence was obtained from an adult with an advanced solid tumor such as melanoma, head and neck, liver or kidney cancer. Specimen: CD4+ or CD8+ T cells sorted from blood, collected in a trial of the OX40 agonist ivuxolimab. The rearrangement uses TRBV5-1 and TRBJ1-1; 10 bases are a match to TRBD1. CDR3 region: CASTEGQGTEAFF. In DNA form, the CDR3 reads TGCGCCAGCACTGAGGGACAGGGGACTGAAGCTTTCTTT.